What follows are 20 T cell receptor beta chains derived from one specimen sequenced in a study of technical replicates of blood from a few donors (dated by TCRdb to about 2017). The library came from the immunoSEQ multiplex PCR assay. This immuneACCESS table, as held by TCRdb, lists in-frame sequences with V and J called but not all clones. Of the missing ones, under half trace to an unresolved V gene in checked studies; the others have no known cause. The sample table holds under 75,000 clones, of which approximately 93% were seen once. About 0.4% of the sample lies in the top ten. Sequenced material: T cells isolated from PBMCs. These receptors were taken from a human donor in good health.

CDR3 sequence (DNA): TGTGCCAGCAGCGTAGGTCACAGGGTAGACGATGGCTACACCTTC. Translating it yields CASSVGHRVDDGYTF. The chain is built from TRBV9 and TRBJ1-2, with D tentatively TRBD1 (6 bases). CDR1 is SGDLS, CDR2 YYNGEE, per germline. CDR3 size: 15 residues. Trimming removed 0 bases at V and 6 bases at J, with 15 bases between.

This chain links TRBV13 with TRBJ1-2, with 12 bases identical to TRBD1. Germline-derived CDR1 and CDR2 are PRHDT and FYEKMQ (reference sequence). J lost 3 bases, V lost 4 bases, and 3 bases had no gene match. This CDR3 has 15 residues. The CDR3 DNA reads as TGTGCCAGCAGCTCCCGGGACAGGGGGCACTATGGCTACACCTTC. This translates into CASSSRDRGHYGYTF. The whole variable domain, filled in from reference TRBV13 and TRBJ1-2, reads AAGVIQSPRHLIKEKRETATLKCYPIPRHDTVYWYQQGPGQDPQFLISFYEKMQSDKGSIPDRFSAQQFSDYHSELNMSSLELGDSALYFCASSSRDRGHYGYTFGSGTRLTVV.

DNA of the CDR3: TGTGCCAGCATCATTAAGGGACAGGTCAACACTGAAGCTTTCTTT. It codes for CASIIKGQVNTEAFF. J is TRBJ1-1 and V is TRBV28; 8 bases agree with TRBD1. Germline CDR1 reads MDHEN; CDR2 reads SYDVKM. Trimming took 7 bases from V and 2 from J; bases not matched to a gene: 9. This CDR3 is built from 15 residues.

The chain carries TRBV30 and TRBJ2-7; 7 bases map to TRBD2. CDR3 length equals 15 residues. Germline CDR1 is GTSNPN and CDR2 is SVGIG (reference sequence). J gave up 0 bases and V 0 bases, and 5 bases lay outside the gene matches. This chain's CDR3 is CAWSVGAGYSYEQYF. The DNA for the CDR3 is TGTGCCTGGAGTGTCGGAGCGGGGTACTCCTACGAGCAGTACTTC.

CDR3 sequence: CSALQRDTQYF. CDR3 nucleotides: TGCAGTGCCTTGCAGCGAGATACGCAGTATTTT. This chain uses TRBV20-1 with TRBJ2-3; D is unresolved. The CDR3 is made up of 11 amino acids. Trimming took 6 bases from V and 5 from J, leaving 9 bases between them. Germline CDR1 and CDR2: DFQATT and SNEGSKA (reference sequence).

The chain is built from TRBV27 and TRBJ2-3; 7 bases are a match to TRBD2. There are 15 residues in the CDR3. The V and J ends lost 5 bases and 3 bases, in that order; junction bases with no gene match: 8. Germline CDR1 reads MNHEY; CDR2 reads SMNVEV (reference sequence). This CDR3 is CASSTWGRGTDTQYF. The CDR3 DNA reads as TGTGCCAGCAGTACCTGGGGGAGGGGAACAGATACGCAGTATTTT.

Here the CDR3 reads CSARDRVDGFF. CDR3 nucleotides: TGCAGTGCTAGAGACAGGGTCGACGGTTTCTTT. The V and J genes are TRBV20-1 and TRBJ1-1; maybe TRBD1 (5 bases). V was trimmed by 0 bases and J by 13 bases, leaving 12 bases between them. CDR1 is DFQATT, CDR2 SNEGSKA, per germline (reference sequence). The CDR3 covers 11 residues.

The rearrangement links TRBV28 to TRBJ2-7; D gene uncertain. CDR3 length: 15 amino acids. From germline, CDR1 is MDHEN and CDR2 SYDVKM. V lost 7 bases and J 0 bases, leaving 16 bases between the germline ends. Here the CDR3 DNA reads TGTGCCAGCAAAGTGAGAACAGCCTTCTCCTACGAGCAGTACTTC. Encoded protein: CASKVRTAFSYEQYF.

The chain employs TRBV5-1 and TRBJ2-5; 7 nucleotides line up with TRBD1. The length of the CDR3 is 14 residues. Germline assignment: CDR1 SGHRS and CDR2 YFSETQ. The trim removed 4 bases at V and 7 bases at J, leaving 10 bases unmatched. The CDR3 reads CASSPQGVAGTQYF. The CDR3, as DNA: TGCGCCAGCAGCCCCCAGGGGGTGGCGGGGACCCAGTACTTC.

The V gene is TRBV7-9, the J gene TRBJ2-3, with D perhaps TRBD2 (6 bases). This CDR3 has 15 residues. V lost 5 bases, J lost 2 bases, and 14 bases lay in between. Germline CDR1 reads SEHNR; CDR2 reads FQNEAQ (reference sequence). CDR3 DNA sequence: TGTGCCAGCAGCCCCCGGACTACCTCCACAGATACGCAGTATTTT. As protein: CASSPRTTSTDTQYF.

DNA for the CDR3: TGTGCCAGCAGTTTAGGTACAGCAATAGACTATGGCTACACCTTC. This translates into CASSLGTAIDYGYTF. This chain joins TRBV28 and TRBJ1-2; D unclear. CDR1 is MDHEN and CDR2 is SYDVKM in the germline V gene. The CDR3 loop spans 15 amino acids. The V gene lost 2 bases and the J gene lost 3 bases, with 13 bases spanning the gap.

CDR3 region: CASSEGRGSGELFF. CDR3 nucleotide sequence: TGTGCCAGCAGTGAGGGCAGGGGATCCGGGGAGCTGTTTTTT. This chain connects TRBV2 to TRBJ2-2; a possible D gene is TRBD1 (6 bases). The CDR3 loop spans 14 amino acids. Trimming left V 3 bases short and J 6 bases short, with 11 bases between. CDR1 SNHLY and CDR2 FYNNEI come from the germline V gene.

The chain is built from TRBV7-2 and TRBJ1-1; D possibly corresponds to TRBD1 (6 bases). The CDR3 covers 14 residues. Trimming left V 5 bases short and J 1 base short, with 11 bases between. CDR1 is SGHTA and CDR2 is FQGNSA in the germline V gene. This chain's CDR3 is CASSPRTENTEAFF. CDR3 sequence (DNA): TGTGCCAGCAGCCCAAGGACAGAGAACACTGAAGCTTTCTTT.

The V call is TRBV27, the J call TRBJ1-2; D may be TRBD1 (5 bases). The V and J ends lost 6 bases and 3 bases respectively, with 11 bases between them. This CDR3 is 13 amino acids long. Germline V CDR1 and CDR2: MNHEY, SMNVEV (reference sequence). The CDR3 DNA reads as TGTGCCAGCAGCCTTGGACACGACTATGGCTACACCTTC. As protein: CASSLGHDYGYTF.

The J gene is TRBJ2-1, the V gene TRBV20-1; D is uncertain. The CDR3 sequence is 11 residues long. Germline CDR1 is DFQATT and CDR2 is SNEGSKA (reference sequence). The ends were cut back, 5 bases at V and 5 bases at J, with 7 bases in the middle. CDR3: CSAPIHNEQFF. DNA for the CDR3: TGCAGTGCTCCTATTCACAATGAGCAGTTCTTC.

The J gene is TRBJ1-5, the V gene TRBV30; D not resolved. V dropped 5 bases and J dropped 6 bases, with 11 bases sitting between them. This CDR3 spans 12 amino acids. The germline gives CDR1 GTSNPN, CDR2 SVGIG (reference sequence). CDR3 in DNA: TGTGCCTGGGATTCCGGGAGTCAGCCCCAGCATTTT. Translating it yields CAWDSGSQPQHF. Full variable domain (rest looked up from reference TRBV30 and TRBJ1-5): SQTIHQWPATLVQPVGSPLSLECTVEGTSNPNLYWYRQAAGRGLQLLFYSVGIGQISSEVPQNLSASRPQDRQFILSSKKLLLSDSGFYLCAWDSGSQPQHFGDGTRLSIL.

V and J are TRBV12-5 and TRBJ2-2; D perhaps matches TRBD1 (6 bases). Trimming shortened V by 4 bases and J by 0 bases, and 9 bases separated the two germline ends. This CDR3 contains 15 residues. Looked up from germline, CDR1 is LGHNT and CDR2 is FRNRAP. CDR3 loop: CASGSRQANTGELFF. CDR3 in DNA: TGTGCTAGTGGTTCCAGACAGGCGAACACCGGGGAGCTGTTTTTT. The variable domain in full, with the rest retrieved from reference TRBV12-5 and TRBJ2-2, is DARVTQTPRHKVTEMGQEVTMRCQPILGHNTVFWYRQTMMQGLELLAYFRNRAPLDDSGMPKDRFSAEMPDATLATLKIQPSEPRDSAVYFCASGSRQANTGELFFGEGSRLTVL.

This chain joins TRBV7-3 and TRBJ1-3; D perhaps matches TRBD1 (5 bases). Germline V gene sequence: CDR1 SGHTA, CDR2 FQGTGA. The V end was cut by 0 bases, the J end by 0 bases, with 6 bases between. CDR3 length equals 15 residues. The CDR3 is CASSLTGDSGNTIYF. The CDR3 nucleotides are TGTGCCAGCAGCTTAACAGGGGACTCTGGAAACACCATATATTTT.

The chain combines TRBV7-2 with TRBJ1-4; tentative D call: TRBD1 (5 bases). Per germline, CDR1 SGHTA and CDR2 FQGNSA. V lost 5 bases and J lost 5, with 15 bases in between. This CDR3 contains 15 residues. This chain's CDR3 is CASSPAARVNEKLFF. CDR3 sequence (DNA): TGTGCCAGCAGCCCCGCGGCCAGGGTCAATGAAAAACTGTTTTTT.

V is TRBV7-9 and J is TRBJ2-2, with 11 nucleotides matching TRBD2. CDR3 length: 16 amino acids. V gave up 5 bases and J gave up 4 bases; unmatched junction bases: 6. CDR1 is SEHNR, CDR2 FQNEAQ, per germline (reference sequence). The CDR3 DNA sequence: TGTGCCAGCAGCCTTCCACTAGCGGGAGTCACCGGGGAGCTGTTTTTT. Its protein is CASSLPLAGVTGELFF.